The source of this T cell receptor beta chain is a study of blood T cell repertoires in COVID-19. In the study overall: T cells, B-cell-depleted T cells, or PBMCs supplied cDNA or gDNA.

Trimming cost V 2 bases and J 1 base, with 5 bases left between them. CDR3 length: 13 residues. Clones were sequenced by immunoSEQ multiplex PCR, and TCRdb holds only the in-frame ones, with some missing. The table has around 72,000 clones, 80% to 90% seen once. Input material: peripheral blood. The TCR was taken from a woman aged 45-59 years with acute or convalescent COVID-19. This chain connects TRBV12-3 or TRBV12-4 to TRBJ1-1; D unresolved. The CDR3 nucleotides read TGTGCCAGCAGTTTAACACAGAACACTGAAGCTTTCTTT. Encoded protein: CASSLTQNTEAFF.